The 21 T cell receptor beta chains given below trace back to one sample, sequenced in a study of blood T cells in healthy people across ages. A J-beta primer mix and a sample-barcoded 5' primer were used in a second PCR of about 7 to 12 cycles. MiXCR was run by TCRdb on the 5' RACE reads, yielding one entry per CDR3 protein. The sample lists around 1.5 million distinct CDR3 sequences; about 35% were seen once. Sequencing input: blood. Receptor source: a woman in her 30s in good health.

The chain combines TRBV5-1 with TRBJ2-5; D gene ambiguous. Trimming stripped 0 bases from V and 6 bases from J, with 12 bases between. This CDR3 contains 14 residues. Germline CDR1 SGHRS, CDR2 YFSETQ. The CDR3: CASSLGGPEKTQYF. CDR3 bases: TGCGCCAGCAGCTTGGGCGGACCGGAGAAGACCCAGTACTTC.

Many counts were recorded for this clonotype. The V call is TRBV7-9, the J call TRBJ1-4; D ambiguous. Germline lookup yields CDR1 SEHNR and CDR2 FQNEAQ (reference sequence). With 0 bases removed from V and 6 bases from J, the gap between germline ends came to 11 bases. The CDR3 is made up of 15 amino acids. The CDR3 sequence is CASSLASSGYEKLFF. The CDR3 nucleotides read TGTGCCAGCAGCTTAGCGTCTTCTGGATATGAAAAACTGTTTTTT.

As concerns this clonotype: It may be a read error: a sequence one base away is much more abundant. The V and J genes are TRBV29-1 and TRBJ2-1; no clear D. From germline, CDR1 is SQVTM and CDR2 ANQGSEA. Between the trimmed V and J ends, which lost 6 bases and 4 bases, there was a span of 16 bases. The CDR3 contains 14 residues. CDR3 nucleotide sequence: TGCAGCGTCACACAGAGTATAGGGTACAATGAGCAGTTCTTC. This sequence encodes CSVTQSIGYNEQFF.

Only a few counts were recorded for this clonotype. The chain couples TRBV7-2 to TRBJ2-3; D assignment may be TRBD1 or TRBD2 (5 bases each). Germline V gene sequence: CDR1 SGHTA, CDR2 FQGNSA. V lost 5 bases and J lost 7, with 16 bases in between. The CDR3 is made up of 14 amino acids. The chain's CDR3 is CASSLGTRGHTQYF. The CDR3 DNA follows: TGTGCCAGCAGCCTTGGGACCCGAGGCCATACGCAGTATTTT.

CDR3 region: CASSSWTGTGTDTQYF. The CDR3 DNA sequence: TGTGCCAGCAGCTCCTGGACAGGTACTGGCACAGATACGCAGTATTTT. V usage is TRBV5-5 and J usage is TRBJ2-3; 7 bases are a match to TRBD1. The junction had 8 bases not matched to a gene; V was cut back by 3 bases and J by 1 base. The CDR3 is 16 residues long. Germline V gene sequence: CDR1 SGHKS, CDR2 YYEKEE (reference sequence).

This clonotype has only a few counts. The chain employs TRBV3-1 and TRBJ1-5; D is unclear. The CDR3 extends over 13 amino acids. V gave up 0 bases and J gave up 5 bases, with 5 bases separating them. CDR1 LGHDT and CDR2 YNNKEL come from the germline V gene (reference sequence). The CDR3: CASSQEIYQPQHF. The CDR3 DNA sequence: TGTGCCAGCAGCCAAGAAATCTATCAGCCCCAGCATTTT.

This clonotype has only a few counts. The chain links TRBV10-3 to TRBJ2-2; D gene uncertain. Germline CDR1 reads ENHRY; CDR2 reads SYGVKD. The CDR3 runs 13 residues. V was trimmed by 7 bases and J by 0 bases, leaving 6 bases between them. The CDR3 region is CAIIGSNTGELFF. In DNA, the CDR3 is TGTGCCATCATTGGCTCGAACACCGGGGAGCTGTTTTTT.

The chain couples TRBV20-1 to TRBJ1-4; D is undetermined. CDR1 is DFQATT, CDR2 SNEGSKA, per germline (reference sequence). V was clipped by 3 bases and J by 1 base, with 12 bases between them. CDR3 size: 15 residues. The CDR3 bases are TGCAGTGCTAGTGAGGGTGCAGGAACTAATGAAAAACTGTTTTTT. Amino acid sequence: CSASEGAGTNEKLFF.

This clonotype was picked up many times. CDR3: CAWKLLETQYF. CDR3 nucleotides: TGTGCCTGGAAATTGTTGGAGACCCAGTACTTC. V gene TRBV30 combines with J gene TRBJ2-5; unclear D gene. The V gene lost 4 bases and the J gene lost 5 bases, with 8 bases spanning the gap. There are 11 residues in the CDR3. Germline CDR1 GTSNPN, CDR2 SVGIG (reference sequence).

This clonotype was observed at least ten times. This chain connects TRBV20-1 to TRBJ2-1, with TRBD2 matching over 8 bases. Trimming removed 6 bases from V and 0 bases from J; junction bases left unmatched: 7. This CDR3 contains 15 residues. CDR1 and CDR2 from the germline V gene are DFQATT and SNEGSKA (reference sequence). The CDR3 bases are TGCAGTGCCCAAATAGCGGGGATCTCCTACAATGAGCAGTTCTTC. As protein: CSAQIAGISYNEQFF.

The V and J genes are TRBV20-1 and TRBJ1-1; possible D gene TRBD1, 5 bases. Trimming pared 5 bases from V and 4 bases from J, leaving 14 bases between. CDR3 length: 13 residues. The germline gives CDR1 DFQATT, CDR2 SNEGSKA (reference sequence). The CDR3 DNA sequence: TGCAGTGCTCGGGGGGAGGGTGGCACTGAAGCTTTCTTT. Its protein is CSARGEGGTEAFF.

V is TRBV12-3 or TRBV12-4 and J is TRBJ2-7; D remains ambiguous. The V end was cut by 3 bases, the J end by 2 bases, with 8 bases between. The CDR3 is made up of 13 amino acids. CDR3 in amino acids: CASSLEDPYEQYF. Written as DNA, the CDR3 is TGTGCCAGCAGTTTGGAAGATCCCTACGAGCAGTACTTC.

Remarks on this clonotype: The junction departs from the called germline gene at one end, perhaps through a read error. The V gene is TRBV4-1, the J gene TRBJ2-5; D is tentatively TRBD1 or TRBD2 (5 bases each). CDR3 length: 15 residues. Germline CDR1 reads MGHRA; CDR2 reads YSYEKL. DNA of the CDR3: TGCGCCAGCACCCAAGATCGAGGGGCTCGGGAGACCCAGTACTTC. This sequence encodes CASTQDRGARETQYF.

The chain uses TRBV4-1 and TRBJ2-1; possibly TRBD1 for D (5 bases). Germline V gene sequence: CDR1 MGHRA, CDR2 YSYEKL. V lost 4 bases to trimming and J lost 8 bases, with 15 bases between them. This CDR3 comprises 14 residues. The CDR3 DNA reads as TGCGCCAGCAGCCGTTATCAGGGCGCAGATGAGCAGTTCTTC. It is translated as CASSRYQGADEQFF.

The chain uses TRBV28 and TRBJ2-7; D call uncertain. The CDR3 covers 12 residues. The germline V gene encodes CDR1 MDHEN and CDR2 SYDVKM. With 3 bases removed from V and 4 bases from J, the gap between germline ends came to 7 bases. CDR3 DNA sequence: TGTGCCAGCAGTTTTTTCCCGTACGAGCAGTACTTC. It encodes CASSFFPYEQYF. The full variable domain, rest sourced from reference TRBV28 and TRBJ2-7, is DVKVTQSSRYLVKRTGEKVFLECVQDMDHENMFWYRQDPGLGLRLIYFSYDVKMKEKGDIPEGYSVSREKKERFSLILESASTNQTSMYLCASSFFPYEQYFGPGTRLTVT.

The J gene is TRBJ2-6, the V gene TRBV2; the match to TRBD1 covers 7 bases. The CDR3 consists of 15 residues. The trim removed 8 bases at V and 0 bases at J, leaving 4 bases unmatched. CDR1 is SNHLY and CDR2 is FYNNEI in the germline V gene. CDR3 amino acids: CASRDRNSGANVLTF. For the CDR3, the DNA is TGTGCCAGCCGGGACAGAAACTCTGGGGCCAACGTCCTGACTTTC.

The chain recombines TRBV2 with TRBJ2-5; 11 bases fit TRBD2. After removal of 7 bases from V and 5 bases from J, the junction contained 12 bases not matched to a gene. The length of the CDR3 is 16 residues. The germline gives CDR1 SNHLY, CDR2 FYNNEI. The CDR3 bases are TGTGCCAGCACGGTAGCGGGGGGGAGGATAGGGGAGACCCAGTACTTC. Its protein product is CASTVAGGRIGETQYF.

CDR3 in DNA: TGTGCCAGCAGTTTAGGGACGGACTCTAATTCACCCCTCCACTTT. Translated, it gives CASSLGTDSNSPLHF. The chain uses TRBV28 and TRBJ1-6; D is perhaps TRBD1 (5 bases). V lost 2 bases and J lost 6, with 11 bases in between. The germline CDR1 and CDR2 sequences are MDHEN and SYDVKM. CDR3 size: 15 residues.

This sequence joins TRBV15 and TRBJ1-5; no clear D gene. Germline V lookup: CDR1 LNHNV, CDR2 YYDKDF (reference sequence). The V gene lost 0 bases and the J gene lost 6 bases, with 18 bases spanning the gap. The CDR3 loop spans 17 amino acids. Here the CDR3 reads CATSREEWTQWGQPQHF. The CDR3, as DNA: TGTGCCACCAGCAGAGAAGAGTGGACCCAGTGGGGTCAGCCCCAGCATTTT.

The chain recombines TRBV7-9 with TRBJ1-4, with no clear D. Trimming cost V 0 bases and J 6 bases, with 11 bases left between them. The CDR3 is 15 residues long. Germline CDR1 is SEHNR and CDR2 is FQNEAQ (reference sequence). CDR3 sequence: CASSLALLGDEKLFF. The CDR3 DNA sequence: TGTGCCAGCAGCTTAGCGCTCCTGGGAGATGAAAAACTGTTTTTT.

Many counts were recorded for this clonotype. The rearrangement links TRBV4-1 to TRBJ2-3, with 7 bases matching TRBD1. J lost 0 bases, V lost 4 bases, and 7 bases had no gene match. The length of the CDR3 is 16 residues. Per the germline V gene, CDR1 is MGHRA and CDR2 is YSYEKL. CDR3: CASSPRQGMSTDTQYF. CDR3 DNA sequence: TGCGCCAGCAGCCCTCGACAGGGAATGAGCACAGATACGCAGTATTTT.